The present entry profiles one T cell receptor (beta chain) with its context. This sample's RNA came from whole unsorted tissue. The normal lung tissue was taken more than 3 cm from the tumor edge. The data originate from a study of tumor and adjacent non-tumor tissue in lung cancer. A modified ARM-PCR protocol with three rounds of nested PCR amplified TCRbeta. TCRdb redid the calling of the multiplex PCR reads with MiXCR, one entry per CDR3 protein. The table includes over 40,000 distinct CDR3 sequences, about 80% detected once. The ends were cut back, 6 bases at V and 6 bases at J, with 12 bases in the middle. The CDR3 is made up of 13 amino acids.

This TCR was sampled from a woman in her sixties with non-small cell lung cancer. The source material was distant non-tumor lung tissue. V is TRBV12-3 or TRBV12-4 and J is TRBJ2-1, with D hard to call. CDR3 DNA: TGTGCCAGCAGAGGGTTAGTAAGCAATGAGCAGTTCTTC. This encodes CASRGLVSNEQFF.